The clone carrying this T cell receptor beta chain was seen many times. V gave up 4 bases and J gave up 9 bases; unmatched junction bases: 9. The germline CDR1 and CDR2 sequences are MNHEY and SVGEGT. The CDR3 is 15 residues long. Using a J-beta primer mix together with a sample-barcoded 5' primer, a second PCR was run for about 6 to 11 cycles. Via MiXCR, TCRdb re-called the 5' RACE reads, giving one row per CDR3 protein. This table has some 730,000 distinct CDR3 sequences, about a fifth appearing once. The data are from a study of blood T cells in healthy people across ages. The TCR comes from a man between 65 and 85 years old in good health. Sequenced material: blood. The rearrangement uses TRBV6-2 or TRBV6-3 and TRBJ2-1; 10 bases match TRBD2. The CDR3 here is CASSSLAGVKGEQFF. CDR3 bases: TGTGCCAGCAGTTCCCTAGCGGGAGTTAAGGGTGAGCAGTTCTTC.